This TCR beta chain comes out of a study of control samples from healthy donors and cancer patients. The repertoire was sequenced with immunoSEQ multiplex PCR; TCRdb's copy has only in-frame clones and lacks some. The data contain 70,000 to 75,000 clones, roughly 91% of them singletons. The receptor was isolated from a man between 60 and 75 years old with lung cancer. The sequencing input was PBMCs.

CDR3 bases: TGTGCCAGCAGCTTATGGGGGAGGGGGACTAGCGGGAACACCGGGGAGCTGTTTTTT. Amino acid sequence: CASSLWGRGTSGNTGELFF. V and J are TRBV7-3 and TRBJ2-2, with 11 bases aligning to TRBD2. The CDR3 sequence is 19 residues long. Looked up from germline, CDR1 is SGHTA and CDR2 is FQGTGA. V was clipped by 2 bases and J by 1 base; unmatched bases: 9.